What follows are 8 T cell receptor beta chains derived from one specimen sequenced in a study of long-term antiretroviral therapy in people with HIV (dated by TCRdb to between 2020 and 2023). The immunoSEQ hsTCRB v3.0 assay was used at survey level resolution for TRB variable region sequencing. Entries here come from immuneACCESS through TCRdb and include only in-frame sequences with V and J called. Some clones fail to appear in such tables; in the studies checked, an unresolved V gene covers under half of the shortfall, and the cause of the remainder is unknown. For this sample the table gives about 36,000 clones, of which roughly 80% were detected only once. The top ten clones comprise roughly 5.8% of the sample. This specimen consisted of unsorted PBMCs, obtained 3.4 years after starting antiretroviral therapy. Source of these receptors: a man aged 25-45 years with HIV.

This rearrangement joins TRBV27 to TRBJ1-2; 7 bases fit TRBD1. V shed 5 bases and J 2 bases; nucleotides not matched to a gene: 8. The length of the CDR3 is 15 residues. In germline, CDR1 is MNHEY, CDR2 SMNVEV (reference sequence). CDR3 amino acids: CASSPPGGPNYGYTF. CDR3 DNA: TGTGCCAGCAGTCCCCCAGGGGGTCCCAACTATGGCTACACCTTC.

The chain recombines TRBV5-6 with TRBJ2-7; TRBD1 matches 8 bases. The V segment lost 4 bases and the J segment 5 bases; nucleotides outside the gene matches: 5. The germline V gene has CDR1 SGHDT and CDR2 YYEEEE. CDR3 length: 13 amino acids. As DNA, the CDR3 is TGTGCCAGCAGCCTTGGACAGGGCGACGAGCAGTACTTC. Translating it yields CASSLGQGDEQYF. Full variable domain (missing parts from reference TRBV5-6 and TRBJ2-7): DAGVTQSPTHLIKTRGQQVTLRCSPKSGHDTVSWYQQALGQGPQFIFQYYEEEERQRGNFPDRFSGHQFPNYSSELNVNALLLGDSALYLCASSLGQGDEQYFGPGTRLTVT.

J is TRBJ2-7 and V is TRBV2, with D perhaps being TRBD1 or TRBD2 (5 bases each). CDR1 and CDR2 from the germline V gene are SNHLY and FYNNEI. The CDR3 covers 16 residues. V gave up 10 bases and J gave up 1 base, with 23 bases separating them. The CDR3 is CATLVSGRGDSYEQYF. DNA for the CDR3: TGTGCCACCCTAGTGTCGGGCCGAGGGGATTCCTACGAGCAGTACTTC.

The rearrangement joins TRBV29-1 to TRBJ2-7; no clear D gene. The CDR3 is 12 amino acids. Germline CDR1 is SQVTM and CDR2 is ANQGSEA. Trimming took off 6 bases at V and 2 bases at J, with 11 bases between the two ends. For the CDR3, the DNA is TGCAGCGTCGTCGACGGAACCTACGAGCAGTACTTC. Protein product: CSVVDGTYEQYF.

This chain uses TRBV6-5 with TRBJ2-7; tentatively, D is TRBD1 or TRBD2 (5 bases each). Germline CDR1 reads MNHEY; CDR2 reads SVGAGI. With 0 bases removed from V and 7 bases from J, the gap between germline ends came to 16 bases. The CDR3 contains 15 residues. DNA of the CDR3: TGTGCCAGCAGTTACTCGGGACCTGCCATGAGGGAGCAGTACTTC. As protein: CASSYSGPAMREQYF.

The chain has TRBV18 and TRBJ2-1, with D hard to call. Between the trimmed V and J ends, which lost 6 bases and 0 bases, there was a span of 6 bases. CDR1 and CDR2 from the germline V gene are KGHSH and LQKENI. The CDR3 has 13 residues. Here the CDR3 reads CASSHGSYNEQFF. In nucleotides, the CDR3 is TGTGCCAGCTCTCACGGCTCCTACAATGAGCAGTTCTTC. The variable domain in full, completed from reference TRBV18 and TRBJ2-1, reads NAGVMQNPRHLVRRRGQEARLRCSPMKGHSHVYWYRQLPEEGLKFMVYLQKENIIDESGMPKERFSAEFPKEGPSILRIQQVVRGDSAAYFCASSHGSYNEQFFGPGTRLTVL.

This chain joins TRBV10-2 and TRBJ1-5; the match to TRBD1 covers 9 bases. This CDR3 comprises 15 residues. After removal of 4 bases from V and 6 bases from J, the junction contained 7 bases not matched to a gene. CDR1 is WSHSY, CDR2 SAAADI, per germline. CDR3 bases: TGCGCCAGCAGTGTCATGGGACAGGGAAGTCAGCCCCAGCATTTT. It specifies CASSVMGQGSQPQHF.

This clone was seen a single time. The rearrangement uses TRBV9 and TRBJ1-1, with unresolved D. Germline V gene lookup returns CDR1 SGDLS and CDR2 YYNGEE. Trimming left V 0 bases short and J 8 bases short, with 23 bases between. This CDR3 is 17 amino acids long. CDR3 nucleotide sequence: TGTGCCAGCAGCGTAGATCATGAGGAGGGCGTGAAAGGGGAAGCTTTCTTT. Amino acid sequence: CASSVDHEEGVKGEAFF.